Sequencing of this T cell receptor (beta chain) was carried out in a study of cytomegalovirus exposure and HLA in healthy donors. Trimming removed 0 bases from V and 0 bases from J, with 4 bases in between. This CDR3 has 15 residues. Germline CDR1 is SGHRS and CDR2 is YFSETQ. The study, taken as a whole, reports: The dataset shows that most TCR sequences were rare, while some public TCRs occurred in many donors.

Regarding this clone: Its antigen is currently unknown.

Primers included in the PCR were 60 Vbeta and 13 Jbeta primers. Profiled with immunoSEQ multiplex PCR; TCRdb holds only in-frame clones, not every one. The sample holds about 130,000 clones, roughly 80% seen once. The receptor's source is a man younger than 35 in good health and CMV-seropositive. The sequenced sample was PBMCs. V is TRBV5-1 and J is TRBJ1-6; the D is unclear. CDR3 nucleotides: TGCGCCAGCAGCTTGGGCAGCTCCTATAATTCACCCCTCCACTTT. Its translation: CASSLGSSYNSPLHF.